This entry describes one T cell receptor (beta chain). Its antigen remains unidentified. It was with a sample-barcoded 5' primer and a J-beta primer mix that a second PCR of roughly 7 to 12 cycles was run. Per sample, CDR3-containing paired-end reads numbered at least 2.5 million. TCRdb reanalysed the 5' RACE reads using MiXCR and keeps one entry per CDR3 protein. The table records about 970,000 distinct CDR3 sequences, approximately 50% of them present only once. The sample belongs to a study of blood T cells in healthy people across ages. Trimming took off 4 bases at V and 0 bases at J, with 10 bases between the two ends. The germline gives CDR1 DFQATT, CDR2 SNEGSKA (reference sequence). The CDR3 extends over 13 amino acids. The study's findings and limits: In older individuals, TCR beta diversity per million T cells was lower, falling roughly linearly with age.

Sequencing was done on a sample of blood. The receptor's source is a woman aged 55-70 years in good health. The rearrangement uses TRBV20-1 and TRBJ2-7; D remains unclear. In nucleotides, the CDR3 is TGCAGTGCTATTAGTCAGAACTCCTACGAGCAGTACTTC. Translated: CSAISQNSYEQYF.